Shown below are 29 T cell receptor beta chains from a single sample sequenced in a study of long-term antiretroviral therapy in people with HIV. They ran version v3.0 of the immunoSEQ assay at survey level. Profiled with immunoSEQ multiplex PCR; TCRdb holds only in-frame clones, not every one. Of approximately 21,000 clones listed, roughly 91% were seen once; the top ten hold 3% to 4%. This material consisted of unsorted PBMCs, taken 2.3 years after starting antiretroviral therapy. The receptors derive from a man in his 60s with HIV.

The chain combines TRBV7-9 with TRBJ2-7; the match to TRBD2 covers 7 bases. CDR1 is SEHNR, CDR2 FQNEAQ, per germline (reference sequence). This CDR3 spans 13 amino acids. The V and J ends lost 0 bases and 9 bases, in that order; junction bases with no gene match: 5. The chain's CDR3 is CASSLAAGAGQYF. Written as DNA, the CDR3 is TGTGCCAGCAGCTTAGCGGCGGGAGCCGGGCAGTACTTC.

The chain uses TRBV6-5 and TRBJ2-1; possible D gene TRBD2, 6 bases. Germline V gene sequence: CDR1 MNHEY, CDR2 SVGAGI. This CDR3 has 15 amino acids. The V gene lost 6 bases and the J gene lost 8 bases, with 20 bases spanning the gap. The DNA of the CDR3 is TGTGCCAGCAGCTACCCCAGCGGGCGCGGAGATGAGCAGTTCTTC. This translates into CASSYPSGRGDEQFF.

DNA for the CDR3: TGTGCCAGCAATATGAACACTGAAGCTTTCTTT. Its protein product is CASNMNTEAFF. This chain links TRBV2 with TRBJ1-1; D unclear. V was trimmed by 7 bases and J by 0 bases, leaving 3 bases between them. The CDR3 sequence is 11 residues long. CDR1 and CDR2 (germline): SNHLY, FYNNEI.

The chain combines TRBV7-6 with TRBJ1-2; D remains ambiguous. CDR3 length: 11 residues. V lost 2 bases to trimming and J lost 8 bases, with 6 bases between them. Per germline, CDR1 SGHVS and CDR2 FNYEAQ. The CDR3 DNA reads TGTGCCAGCAGCTTATCCCCCGGCTACACCTTC. Translating it yields CASSLSPGYTF.

The chain joins TRBV5-1 to TRBJ2-3, with unresolved D. CDR3 size: 13 residues. The V and J ends lost 4 bases and 11 bases respectively, with 17 bases between them. Germline values: CDR1 SGHRS, CDR2 YFSETQ. CDR3 bases: TGCGCCAGCAGCGGGCAGGCCGTTGACCGGCAGTATTTT. It codes for CASSGQAVDRQYF.

This sequence joins TRBV5-1 and TRBJ1-4; D may be TRBD1 (5 bases). Germline V gene lookup returns CDR1 SGHRS and CDR2 YFSETQ. Deletions cut 3 bases from V and 5 bases from J, with 14 bases between. The CDR3 is 15 amino acids. The CDR3 DNA follows: TGCGCCAGCAGCTGGTCCGGGACTGACAATGAAAAACTGTTTTTT. Translated: CASSWSGTDNEKLFF.

V gene TRBV5-1 combines with J gene TRBJ2-1; TRBD2 matches 9 bases. The CDR3 is 15 amino acids. V shed 4 bases and J 6 bases; nucleotides not matched to a gene: 8. CDR1 is SGHRS and CDR2 is YFSETQ in the germline V gene. CDR3 protein: CASSLYSGSVNEQFF. The CDR3 DNA reads as TGCGCCAGCAGCCTCTATAGCGGGAGCGTCAATGAGCAGTTCTTC.

This chain links TRBV11-2 with TRBJ2-7; 9 positions agree with TRBD1. The junction had 10 bases not matched to a gene; V was cut back by 4 bases and J by 9 bases. CDR3 length: 14 amino acids. The germline gives CDR1 SGHAT, CDR2 FQNNGV. The CDR3 loop reads CASSWTRDRVAQYF. The CDR3 region has the DNA TGTGCCAGCAGCTGGACCCGGGACAGGGTTGCGCAGTACTTC.

The CDR3 DNA follows: TGCAGCGGGACAGGGGGATGGGCCATGAACACTGAAGCTTTCTTT. This sequence encodes CSGTGGWAMNTEAFF. The chain joins TRBV29-1 to TRBJ1-1; 10 nucleotides agree with TRBD1. J was trimmed by 0 bases and V by 7 bases; bases with no gene match: 8. The CDR3 contains 15 residues. The germline CDR1 and CDR2 sequences are SQVTM and ANQGSEA.

CDR3 region: CTSSRGEGGPAYEQYF. The CDR3 DNA reads TGCACCAGCAGCCGGGGTGAAGGGGGGCCAGCCTACGAGCAGTACTTC. This sequence joins TRBV1 and TRBJ2-7. TRBV1 is labeled a pseudogene. The CDR3 runs 16 residues.

The chain recombines TRBV18 with TRBJ1-5; D is ambiguous. Trimming shortened V by 0 bases and J by 10 bases, and 7 bases separated the two germline ends. The CDR3 covers 12 residues. Looked up from germline, CDR1 is KGHSH and CDR2 is LQKENI. DNA of the CDR3: TGTGCCAGCTCACCACCGCGCCCTCCCCAGCATTTT. Protein: CASSPPRPPQHF. Full variable domain (outside the CDR3, taken from reference TRBV18 and TRBJ1-5): NAGVMQNPRHLVRRRGQEARLRCSPMKGHSHVYWYRQLPEEGLKFMVYLQKENIIDESGMPKERFSAEFPKEGPSILRIQQVVRGDSAAYFCASSPPRPPQHFGDGTRLSIL.

J is TRBJ2-1 and V is TRBV29-1, with no clear D. CDR1 is SQVTM, CDR2 ANQGSEA, per germline. The CDR3 contains 14 residues. With 8 bases removed from V and 2 bases from J, the gap between germline ends came to 16 bases. In DNA form, the CDR3 reads TGCAGCATTCCTTCGTGGTCCCCCTACAATGAGCAGTTCTTC. This gives the protein CSIPSWSPYNEQFF.

This rearrangement joins TRBV23-1 to TRBJ2-7; D remains unclear. TRBV23-1 is assigned to the ORF class and has an uncertain function. There are 16 residues in the CDR3. The V and J ends lost 6 bases and 1 base respectively, with 19 bases between them. The CDR3 sequence is CASSNIGTLQSYEQYF. For the CDR3, the DNA is TGCGCCAGCAGCAATATCGGAACACTTCAATCCTACGAGCAGTACTTC.

The chain links TRBV5-1 to TRBJ2-5; D possibly corresponds to TRBD1 (6 bases). The germline V gene has CDR1 SGHRS and CDR2 YFSETQ. The CDR3 runs 15 residues. V dropped 1 base and J dropped 2 bases, with 12 bases sitting between them. In DNA, the CDR3 is TGCGCCAGCAGCTTGTTCTCAGGGGATCAAGAGACCCAGTACTTC. It codes for CASSLFSGDQETQYF.

This chain connects TRBV5-1 to TRBJ1-2, with D uncertain. The CDR3 runs to 17 residues. Trimming left V 0 bases short and J 3 bases short, with 18 bases between. The germline V gene encodes CDR1 SGHRS and CDR2 YFSETQ. The CDR3 spells CASSLVNSPVGYYGYTF. CDR3 DNA: TGCGCCAGCAGCTTGGTTAACAGCCCGGTAGGGTACTATGGCTACACCTTC.

This rearrangement joins TRBV10-2 to TRBJ2-1; 10 bases align to TRBD2. The CDR3 length is 13 residues. CDR1 is WSHSY and CDR2 is SAAADI in the germline V gene. J gave up 13 bases and V 4 bases, and 7 bases lay outside the gene matches. CDR3 DNA: TGCGCCAGCAGTGGATCGGGACTAGCGACACAGTTCTTC. Translation gives CASSGSGLATQFF.

Only one count was recorded for this clone. The chain links TRBV2 to TRBJ2-1; tentatively, D is TRBD2 (5 bases). V was pared by 0 bases and J by 5 bases, with 5 bases between. CDR3 length: 13 residues. The germline V gene has CDR1 SNHLY and CDR2 FYNNEI. Written as DNA, the CDR3 is TGTGCCAGCAGTGAAGCGAGGGACAATGAGCAGTTCTTC. Residues: CASSEARDNEQFF.

This CDR3 reads CASSIGTPTEAFF. Here the CDR3 DNA reads TGTGCCAGCAGCATCGGGACGCCCACTGAAGCTTTCTTT. V gene TRBV11-2 combines with J gene TRBJ1-1; possible D gene TRBD1, 5 bases. The CDR3 contains 13 residues. V lost 5 bases to trimming and J lost 4 bases, with 11 bases between them. CDR1 SGHAT and CDR2 FQNNGV come from the germline V gene. The full variable domain, its missing parts supplied by reference TRBV11-2 and TRBJ1-1, is EAGVAQSPRYKIIEKRQSVAFWCNPISGHATLYWYQQILGQGPKLLIQFQNNGVVDDSQLPKDRFSAERLKGVDSTLKIQPAKLEDSAVYLCASSIGTPTEAFFGQGTRLTVV.

J is TRBJ1-5 and V is TRBV2; no reliable D call. V was cut by 0 bases and J by 4 bases, with 7 bases left in between. This CDR3 has 14 residues. Looked up from germline, CDR1 is SNHLY and CDR2 is FYNNEI. The CDR3 sequence is CASSEAEWNQPQHF. The CDR3 coding sequence is TGTGCCAGCAGTGAAGCGGAGTGGAATCAGCCCCAGCATTTT.

This clone showed up just a few times. V usage is TRBV7-3 and J usage is TRBJ2-7; D might be TRBD1 (6 bases). Trimming removed 3 bases at V and 0 bases at J, with 9 bases between. The CDR3 contains 14 residues. Per germline, CDR1 SGHTA and CDR2 FQGTGA. The CDR3 region is CASSFDRYSYEQYF. CDR3 nucleotides: TGTGCCAGCAGCTTTGACAGGTACTCCTACGAGCAGTACTTC.

The chain's CDR3 is CSVVGLLSYEQYF. The CDR3 DNA reads TGCAGCGTTGTAGGACTTCTCTCCTACGAGCAGTACTTC. The chain employs TRBV29-1 and TRBJ2-7; TRBD2 is a possible D gene (5 bases). Germline V gene lookup returns CDR1 SQVTM and CDR2 ANQGSEA. This CDR3 is built from 13 residues. V lost 4 bases, J lost 0 bases, and 10 bases lay in between.

This chain connects TRBV7-2 to TRBJ1-6; D possibly corresponds to TRBD1 (6 bases). CDR1 is SGHTA, CDR2 FQGNSA, per germline. This CDR3 region has 13 residues. The V end lost 2 bases, the J end lost 10 bases, and 9 bases lay between the germline ends. The CDR3 DNA follows: TGTGCCAGCAGCTTAATCAGGGGATCACCCCTCCACTTT. Protein sequence: CASSLIRGSPLHF.

The rearrangement uses TRBV10-1 and TRBJ2-1; D is perhaps TRBD1 (6 bases). The germline V gene has CDR1 WNHNN and CDR2 SYGVQD (reference sequence). V lost 2 bases, J lost 11 bases, and 13 bases lay in between. The CDR3 totals 13 residues. The CDR3 DNA is TGCGCCAGCAGTGAGAGGGGGATTGAGAAGCAGTTCTTC. Translation: CASSERGIEKQFF.

The chain couples TRBV6-1 to TRBJ2-3; 11 bases align to TRBD2. The CDR3 covers 17 residues. V was clipped by 4 bases and J by 8 bases; unmatched bases: 14. In germline, CDR1 is MNHNS, CDR2 SASEGT. The CDR3 nucleotides read TGTGCCAGCAGTGGGTATCTAATAGCGGGAGGGGGAGGTACGCAGTATTTT. Translating gives CASSGYLIAGGGGTQYF.

This clone appeared once. The rearrangement links TRBV30 to TRBJ1-5; no clear D gene. This CDR3 has 13 amino acids. V dropped 0 bases and J dropped 2 bases, with 5 bases sitting between them. The germline gives CDR1 GTSNPN, CDR2 SVGIG (reference sequence). The chain's CDR3 is CAWSVWGNQPQHF. The CDR3 nucleotides read TGTGCCTGGAGTGTATGGGGCAATCAGCCCCAGCATTTT.

The genes are TRBV4-3 and TRBJ1-2, with TRBD1 identical over 10 bases. CDR3 length: 15 amino acids. The J segment lost 7 bases and the V segment lost 1 base, leaving 6 bases of the junction unmatched. Germline CDR1 and CDR2: LGHNA and YSLEER. DNA for the CDR3: TGCGCCAGCAGCCAAGTGACAGGGGGCTTTGGTGGCTACACCTTC. Protein product: CASSQVTGGFGGYTF.

About this clone itself: Other DNA sequences within the sample encode an identical CDR3. The chain carries TRBV5-6 and TRBJ1-1, with D unclear. V lost 0 bases and J 6 bases, leaving 6 bases between the germline ends. The CDR3 has 12 amino acids. Germline CDR1 SGHDT, CDR2 YYEEEE. The CDR3 region is CASSLGAAEAFF. For the CDR3, the DNA is TGTGCCAGCAGCTTGGGGGCCGCTGAAGCTTTCTTT.

The chain couples TRBV7-8 to TRBJ1-5, with D uncertain. The germline V gene encodes CDR1 SGHVS and CDR2 FQNEAQ. The V end was cut by 4 bases, the J end by 4 bases, with 8 bases between. CDR3 length: 13 residues. The CDR3 protein is CASSSYYNQPQHF. CDR3 DNA sequence: TGTGCCAGCAGCTCTTATTATAATCAGCCCCAGCATTTT.

The chain couples TRBV29-1 to TRBJ2-2; D may correspond to TRBD1 or TRBD2 (5 bases each). The CDR3 has 13 amino acids. Trimming shortened V by 7 bases and J by 8 bases, and 17 bases separated the two germline ends. From germline, CDR1 is SQVTM and CDR2 ANQGSEA. As DNA, the CDR3 is TGCAGCGCCTCCGAGGGGCTTGGGGGGGAGCTGTTTTTT. It yields the protein CSASEGLGGELFF.